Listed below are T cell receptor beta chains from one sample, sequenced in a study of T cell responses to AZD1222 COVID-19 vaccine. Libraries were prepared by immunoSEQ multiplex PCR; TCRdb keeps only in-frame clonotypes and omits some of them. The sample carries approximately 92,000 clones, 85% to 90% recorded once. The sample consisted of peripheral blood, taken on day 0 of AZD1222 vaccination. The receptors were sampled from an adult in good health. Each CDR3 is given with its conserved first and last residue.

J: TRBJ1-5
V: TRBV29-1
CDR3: CSVAEAPSNQPQHF

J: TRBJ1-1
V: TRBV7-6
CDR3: CASSRTTVMNTEAFF

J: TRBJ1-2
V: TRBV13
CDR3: CASSSFDRGLNYGYTF

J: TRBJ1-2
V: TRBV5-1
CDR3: CASSLATGGTYGYTF

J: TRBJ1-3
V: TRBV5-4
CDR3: CASSLDRVTGNTIYF

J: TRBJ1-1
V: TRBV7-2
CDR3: CASSLQQGVNTEAFF

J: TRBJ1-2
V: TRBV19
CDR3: CASSSQTGDYGYTF

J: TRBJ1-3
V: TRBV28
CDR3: CASSLLDRSPGNTIYF

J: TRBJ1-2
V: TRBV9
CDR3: CASSSPGTGPRGYTF

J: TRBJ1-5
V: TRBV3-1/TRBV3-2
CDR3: CASSLLDQPQHF

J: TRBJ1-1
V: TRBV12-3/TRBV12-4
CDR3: CASSFGVGTEAFF

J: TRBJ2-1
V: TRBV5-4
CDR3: CASSLDLADAFNEQFF

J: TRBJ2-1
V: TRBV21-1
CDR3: CASSKKSIFTENTYNEQFF

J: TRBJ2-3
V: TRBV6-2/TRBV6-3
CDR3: CASSYQGNTQYF

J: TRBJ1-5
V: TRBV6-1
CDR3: CASSDTGGVQPQHF

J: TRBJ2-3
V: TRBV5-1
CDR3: CASSSVITTDTQYF

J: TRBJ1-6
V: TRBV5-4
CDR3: CASSLGSGQGNSPLHF

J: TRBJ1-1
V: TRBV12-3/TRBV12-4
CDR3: CASSEGPLRAFF

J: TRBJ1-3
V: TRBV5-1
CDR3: CASSPSVSRSGNTIYF

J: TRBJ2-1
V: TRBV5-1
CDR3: CASSRSTGTGVSEQFF